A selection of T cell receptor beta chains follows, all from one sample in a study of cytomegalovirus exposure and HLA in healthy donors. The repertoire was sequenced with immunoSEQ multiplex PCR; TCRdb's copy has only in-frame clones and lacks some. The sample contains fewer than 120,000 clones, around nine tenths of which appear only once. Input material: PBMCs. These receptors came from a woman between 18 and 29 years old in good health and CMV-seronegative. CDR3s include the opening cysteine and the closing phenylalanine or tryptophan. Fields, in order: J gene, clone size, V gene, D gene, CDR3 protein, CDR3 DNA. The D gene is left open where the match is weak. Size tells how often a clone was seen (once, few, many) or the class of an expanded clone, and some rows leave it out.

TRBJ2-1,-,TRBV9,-,CASSVSGGTYNEQFF,TGTGCCAGCAGCGTATCCGGCGGTACCTACAATGAGCAGTTCTTC
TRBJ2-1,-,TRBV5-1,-,CASSKEWGREQFF,TGCGCCAGCAGCAAAGAATGGGGCCGTGAGCAGTTCTTC
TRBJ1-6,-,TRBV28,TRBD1,CASRRDRGRGVHF,TGTGCCAGCAGAAGGGACAGGGGGCGGGGAGTGCACTTT
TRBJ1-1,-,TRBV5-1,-,CASSLAQVNTEAFF,TGCGCCAGCAGCTTGGCGCAGGTTAACACTGAAGCTTTCTTT
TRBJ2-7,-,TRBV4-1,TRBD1,CASSQTGTGKYEQYF,TGCGCCAGCAGCCAAACCGGGACAGGGAAGTACGAGCAGTACTTC
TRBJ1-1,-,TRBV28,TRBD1,CASSPSPGQSNTEAFF,TGTGCCAGCAGTCCCTCCCCGGGACAGAGTAACACTGAAGCTTTCTTT
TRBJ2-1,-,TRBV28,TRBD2,CASSLRGLAGYNEQFF,TGTGCCAGCAGTTTACGGGGACTAGCGGGCTACAATGAGCAGTTCTTC
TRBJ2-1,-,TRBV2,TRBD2,CASNTSPGGALRAYNEQFF,TGTGCCAGCAACACCTCCCCCGGGGGGGCCCTAAGAGCCTACAATGAGCAGTTCTTC
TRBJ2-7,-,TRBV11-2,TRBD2,CASSLVGGASNEQYF,TGTGCCAGCAGCTTAGTCGGGGGGGCATCAAACGAGCAGTACTTC
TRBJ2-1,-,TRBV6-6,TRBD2,CASSKLAGAGNEQFF,TGTGCCAGCAGTAAACTAGCGGGAGCGGGGAATGAGCAGTTCTTC
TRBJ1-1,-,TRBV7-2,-,CASSPGGARTEAFF,TGTGCCAGCAGCCCCGGTGGGGCGAGGACTGAAGCTTTCTTT
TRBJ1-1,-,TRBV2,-,CASSGAGLTEAFF,TGTGCCAGCAGTGGGGCGGGTTTGACTGAAGCTTTCTTT
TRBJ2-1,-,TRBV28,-,CASNIGRGLANEQFF,TGTGCCAGCAATATAGGGCGGGGGCTCGCTAATGAGCAGTTCTTC
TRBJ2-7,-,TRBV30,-,CAFTQGSVDEQYF,TGTGCCTTTACCCAGGGGTCCGTCGACGAGCAGTACTTC
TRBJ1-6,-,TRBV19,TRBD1,CASSNYASGGGSPLHF,TGTGCCAGTAGTAACTATGCATCAGGGGGAGGTTCACCCCTCCACTTT
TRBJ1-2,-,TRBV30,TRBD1,CAWSRQGGALYGYTF,TGTGCCTGGAGTAGACAGGGGGGAGCCCTTTATGGCTACACCTTC
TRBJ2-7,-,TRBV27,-,CASSLSKGGYEQYF,TGTGCCAGCAGTTTATCGAAAGGCGGATACGAGCAGTACTTC
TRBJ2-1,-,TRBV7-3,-,CASSLMTGESYNEQFF,TGTGCCAGCAGCTTGATGACGGGGGAGTCCTACAATGAGCAGTTCTTC
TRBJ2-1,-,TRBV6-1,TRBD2,CASSERLAGNEQFF,TGTGCCAGCAGTGAAAGGCTAGCGGGGAATGAGCAGTTCTTC
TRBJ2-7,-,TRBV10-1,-,CASSDAGQSYEQYF,TGCGCCAGCAGTGATGCCGGACAGAGCTACGAGCAGTACTTC
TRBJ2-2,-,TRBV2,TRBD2,CASSDWREWVTGELFF,TGTGCCAGCAGTGATTGGCGGGAGTGGGTCACCGGGGAGCTGTTTTTT
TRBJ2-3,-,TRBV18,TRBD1,CASSQVGTGGTDTQYF,TGTGCCAGCTCCCAGGTGGGGACAGGGGGCACAGATACGCAGTATTTT
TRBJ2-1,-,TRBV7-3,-,CASSQSRSRYNEQFF,TGTGCCAGCAGCCAATCTCGGTCCCGATACAATGAGCAGTTCTTC
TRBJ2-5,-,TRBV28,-,CASTNRVSLETQYF,TGTGCCAGCACCAACCGCGTTTCGCTAGAGACCCAGTACTTC
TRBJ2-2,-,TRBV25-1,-,CASSEMAASNGELFF,TGTGCCAGCAGTGAGATGGCGGCTAGCAACGGGGAGCTGTTTTTT
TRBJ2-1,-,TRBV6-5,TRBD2,CASINIAGGNEQFF,TGTGCCAGCATTAATATAGCGGGGGGGAATGAGCAGTTCTTC
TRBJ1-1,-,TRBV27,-,CASSFNSGWGNTEAFF,TGTGCCAGCAGTTTCAATTCAGGGTGGGGAAACACTGAAGCTTTCTTT
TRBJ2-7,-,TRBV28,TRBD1,CASSPGTGNYEQYF,TGTGCCAGCAGTCCCGGGACAGGGAACTACGAGCAGTACTTC
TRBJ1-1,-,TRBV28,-,CASSPWGLRTEAFF,TGTGCCAGCAGTCCTTGGGGGCTGCGAACTGAAGCTTTCTTT
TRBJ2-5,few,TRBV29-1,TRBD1,CSVAPGQGETQYF,TGCAGCGTTGCGCCGGGACAGGGAGAGACCCAGTACTTC
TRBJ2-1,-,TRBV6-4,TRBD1,CASSDSRTGSDEQFF,TGTGCCAGCAGTGACTCCAGGACAGGGAGTGATGAGCAGTTCTTC
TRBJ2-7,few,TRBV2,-,CASIGRGTYEQYF,TGTGCCAGCATCGGCAGGGGCACCTACGAGCAGTACTTC
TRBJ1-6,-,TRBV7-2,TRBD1,CASSSIGRTGGAPLHF,TGTGCCAGCAGCTCGATAGGTAGGACAGGGGGAGCGCCCCTCCACTTT
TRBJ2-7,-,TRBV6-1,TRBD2,CASTSSREEEQYF,TGTGCCAGCACCTCTTCCCGGGAGGAGGAGCAGTACTTC
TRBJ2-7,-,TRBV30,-,CAWNRAGEQYF,TGTGCCTGGAACAGGGCGGGCGAGCAGTACTTC
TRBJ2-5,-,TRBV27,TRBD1,CASGETGDHRTQYF,TGTGCCAGCGGCGAGACAGGGGATCATAGGACCCAGTACTTC
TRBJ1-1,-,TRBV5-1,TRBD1,CASSPDRGTEAFF,TGCGCCAGCAGCCCTGACAGGGGCACTGAAGCTTTCTTT
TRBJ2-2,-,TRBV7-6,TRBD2,CASSRTSVHTGELFF,TGTGCCAGCAGTCGGACTAGCGTTCACACCGGGGAGCTGTTTTTT